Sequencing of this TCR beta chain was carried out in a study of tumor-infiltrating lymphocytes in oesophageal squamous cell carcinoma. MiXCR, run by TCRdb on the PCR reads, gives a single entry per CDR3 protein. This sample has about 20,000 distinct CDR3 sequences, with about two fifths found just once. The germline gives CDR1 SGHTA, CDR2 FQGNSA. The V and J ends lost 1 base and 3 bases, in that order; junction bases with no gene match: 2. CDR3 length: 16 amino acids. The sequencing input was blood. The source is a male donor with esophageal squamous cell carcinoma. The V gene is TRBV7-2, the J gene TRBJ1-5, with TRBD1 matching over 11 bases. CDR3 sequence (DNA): TGTGCCAGCAGCTTAGGGACAGGGGGCCTCAATCAGCCCCAGCATTTT. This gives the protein CASSLGTGGLNQPQHF. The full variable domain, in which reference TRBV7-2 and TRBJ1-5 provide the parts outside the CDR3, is GAGVSQSPSNKVTEKGKDVELRCDPISGHTALYWYRQSLGQGLEFLIYFQGNSAPDKSGLPSDRFSAERTGGSVSTLTIQRTQQEDSAVYLCASSLGTGGLNQPQHFGDGTRLSIL.